The source of this TCR beta chain is a study of post-analysis software for immune sequencing data. Study findings and constraints: Roughly five TRBV segments were more frequent in patients than controls; TRBV5-6, TRBV5-1 and TRBV20-1 belonged to this group. The authors found that F measure strongly co-clustered same-batch samples. Multiple sclerosis was associated with a significant reduction in normalized Chao1 diversity relative to controls.

Losses at the gene ends were 5 bases for V and 5 bases for J; bases not matched to a gene: 8. CDR3 length: 13 residues. The V gene's germline CDR1 is DFQATT and CDR2 SNEGSKA (reference sequence). TCR beta cDNA libraries included unique molecular identifiers. Each batch of roughly 0.9 to 10 million T cells produced roughly 450,000 cDNA molecules. TCRdb re-derived calls from the PCR reads in MiXCR, one entry per CDR3 protein. The sample lists some 890,000 distinct CDR3 sequences; around 53% were seen once. Points on this clonotype: The target antigen is unknown.

The sample taken for sequencing was blood. The origin of this receptor is a girl between 10 and 17 years old with multiple sclerosis. This chain connects TRBV20-1 to TRBJ2-5; TRBD1 agrees at 7 bases. CDR3 DNA: TGCAGTGCTCCAGGGGACAGTAGGGAGACCCAGTACTTC. Translating gives CSAPGDSRETQYF.